These T cell receptor beta chains were read from a single sample in a study of early T cells in non-severe SARS-CoV-2 infection. TCRdb analysed the 5' RACE reads with MiXCR anew, one entry per CDR3 protein. The sample carries about 69,000 distinct CDR3 sequences, about 4.9% recorded once. The material sequenced was whole blood, taken at baseline. These TCRs come from an adult who was a healthcare worker with PCR-confirmed SARS-CoV-2 infection or an uninfected control (not recorded which). The donor label of this sample is uncertain. Each CDR3 is given with its conserved first and last residue. Fields, in order: V gene, J gene, CDR3 protein.

TRBV12-3/TRBV12-4,TRBJ2-5,CASSPTVIQETQYF
TRBV10-2,TRBJ2-1,CASRDRPSSYNEQFF
TRBV3-1,TRBJ2-5,CASSQDGAAGETQYF
TRBV7-2,TRBJ2-6,CASSSPPSSGANVLTF
TRBV27,TRBJ2-7,CASSPGAVTYEQYF
TRBV10-3,TRBJ2-1,CAISAVAYNEQFF
TRBV30,TRBJ2-7,CAWGTSGGPHEQYF
TRBV7-9,TRBJ2-7,CASSFAAGTSTYEQYF
TRBV7-2,TRBJ2-7,CASSLGGTRVAYEQYF
TRBV9,TRBJ2-5,CASSVEPDQETQYF
TRBV19,TRBJ2-2,CASSISPANTGELFF
TRBV3-2,TRBJ1-2,CASSTPDAGTGRGYTF
TRBV6-6,TRBJ1-1,CASNTGQGLEAFF
TRBV2,TRBJ1-1,CASSESLTPPRPEAFF
TRBV5-4,TRBJ2-1,CASSLVLAGGYNEQFF
TRBV5-1,TRBJ1-6,CASSFGGGANSPLHF